This entry lists 14 T cell receptor beta chains sequenced from one sample in a study of blood T cell repertoires in COVID-19. Produced via immunoSEQ multiplex PCR; TCRdb's table is partial and in-frame only. The table shows 350,000 to 400,000 clones, with 88% occurring only once. Sequenced input: PBMCs or T cells enriched from blood (not recorded which). Every receptor here comes from a woman between 18 and 30 years old who had recovered from COVID-19.

This clone was counted between two and nine times. The chain combines TRBV6-5 with TRBJ1-2; 10 bases fit TRBD1. The CDR3 length is 16 residues. The V and J ends lost 1 base and 5 bases, in that order; junction bases with no gene match: 7. Looked up from germline, CDR1 is MNHEY and CDR2 is SVGAGI. This CDR3 is CASSYLTGGFPYGYTF. The CDR3, as DNA: TGTGCCAGCAGTTACTTGACAGGGGGCTTCCCATATGGCTACACCTTC.

This clone was observed a single time. V is TRBV4-3 and J is TRBJ2-2, with D hard to call. Germline CDR1 reads LGHNA; CDR2 reads YSLEER. The V gene lost 0 bases and the J gene lost 6 bases, with 8 bases spanning the gap. The CDR3 has 14 amino acids. Here the CDR3 reads CASSQDIIAGELFF. For the CDR3, the DNA is TGCGCCAGCAGCCAAGATATTATAGCCGGGGAGCTGTTTTTT.

The chain has TRBV5-8 and TRBJ2-7; 7 bases are a match to TRBD1. Germline V lookup: CDR1 SGHTS, CDR2 YDEGEE. The CDR3 totals 16 residues. Unmatched junction bases numbered 12, after V lost 4 bases and J lost 2 bases. This CDR3 is CASSATRWDRAYEQYF. CDR3 coding DNA: TGTGCCAGCAGCGCGACCCGATGGGACAGAGCCTACGAGCAGTACTTC.

This rearrangement joins TRBV4-1 to TRBJ2-5; unclear D gene. The CDR3 totals 19 residues. Per germline, CDR1 MGHRA and CDR2 YSYEKL. Deletions cut 0 bases from V and 0 bases from J, with 20 bases between. The CDR3 bases are TGCGCCAGCAGCCAAGAATTAGAATCGGCGGCCGGGTACCAAGAGACCCAGTACTTC. Its protein is CASSQELESAAGYQETQYF.

This clone occurred once. This chain joins TRBV29-1 and TRBJ1-1, with TRBD1 identical over 11 bases. V lost 6 bases, J lost 4 bases, and 1 base stayed unmatched. From germline, CDR1 is SQVTM and CDR2 ANQGSEA. This CDR3 contains 12 residues. For the CDR3, the DNA is TGCAGCGTAGGACAGGGGGCCACTGAAGCTTTCTTT. This translates into CSVGQGATEAFF. Full variable domain (missing parts from reference TRBV29-1 and TRBJ1-1): SAVISQKPSRDICQRGTSLTIQCQVDSQVTMMFWYRQQPGQSLTLIATANQGSEATYESGFVIDKFPISRPNLTFSTLTVSNMSPEDSSIYLCSVGQGATEAFFGQGTRLTVV.

The V call is TRBV7-9, the J call TRBJ2-5, with 9 bases that match TRBD2. Germline trimming cut 6 bases from V and 4 bases from J; bases unmatched to any gene: 9. The CDR3 length is 15 residues. Germline loops: CDR1 SEHNR, CDR2 FQNEAQ (reference sequence). CDR3 residues: CASSLTGTSLETQYF. The CDR3 DNA follows: TGTGCCAGCAGTTTGACCGGGACTAGCCTAGAGACCCAGTACTTC.

V and J are TRBV10-1 and TRBJ2-7, with D perhaps matching TRBD1 (5 bases). V lost 2 bases to trimming and J lost 3 bases, with 8 bases between them. This CDR3 has 13 amino acids. Germline loops: CDR1 WNHNN, CDR2 SYGVQD (reference sequence). Written as DNA, the CDR3 is TGCGCCAGCAGTGAGGGGCAGGGCTACGAGCAGTACTTC. Its translation: CASSEGQGYEQYF.

V and J are TRBV5-1 and TRBJ1-1; weak D call: TRBD1 (6 bases). The length of the CDR3 is 14 residues. Trimming removed 3 bases from V and 2 bases from J, with 11 bases in between. CDR1 is SGHRS, CDR2 YFSETQ, per germline. The CDR3: CASSSGTPNTEAFF. Written as DNA, the CDR3 is TGCGCCAGCAGCTCAGGGACACCAAACACTGAAGCTTTCTTT.

The chain has TRBV21-1 and TRBJ1-2; TRBD1 is the table's D call and was not checked against the DNA. TRBV21-1 is tagged as a pseudogene. CDR3 length equals 16 residues. CDR3 residues: CASSKGGPLFYYGYTF. The CDR3 bases are TGTGCCAGCAGCAAGGGTGGGCCCCTTTTTTACTATGGCTACACCTTC.

J is TRBJ1-5 and V is TRBV6-5, with a weak D call TRBD1 (5 bases). V lost 5 bases and J 5 bases, leaving 13 bases between the germline ends. This CDR3 region has 14 residues. Germline V lookup: CDR1 MNHEY, CDR2 SVGAGI. CDR3 nucleotides: TGTGCCAGCAGTACAATCGGGGGGGATCAGCCCCAGCATTTT. Translating it yields CASSTIGGDQPQHF.

J is TRBJ2-4 and V is TRBV7-9; TRBD1 matches 9 bases. Trimming at V came to 3 bases and at J to 6 bases, leaving 6 bases not matched to a gene. CDR1 is SEHNR, CDR2 FQNEAQ, per germline (reference sequence). This CDR3 spans 15 amino acids. Here the CDR3 DNA reads TGTGCCAGCAGCTTGGGCGGGGGACAGGGAAACATTCAGTACTTC. It translates to CASSLGGGQGNIQYF. Looking up the rest from reference TRBV7-9 and TRBJ2-4 gives the full variable domain: DTGVSQNPRHKITKRGQNVTFRCDPISEHNRLYWYRQTLGQGPEFLTYFQNEAQLEKSRLLSDRFSAERPKGSFSTLEIQRTEQGDSAMYLCASSLGGGQGNIQYFGAGTRLSVL.

The chain links TRBV14 to TRBJ1-1; unclear D gene. V was pared by 4 bases and J by 0 bases, with 6 bases between. The germline gives CDR1 SGHDN, CDR2 FVKESK. CDR3 length: 13 amino acids. This chain's CDR3 is CASSRLMNTEAFF. CDR3 in DNA: TGTGCCAGCAGCCGGCTCATGAACACTGAAGCTTTCTTT.

This chain connects TRBV6-5 to TRBJ1-1; the match to TRBD1 covers 8 bases. Per germline, CDR1 MNHEY and CDR2 SVGAGI. The CDR3 covers 14 residues. V gave up 11 bases and J gave up 3 bases; unmatched junction bases: 11. CDR3: CAARALDRDTEAFF. CDR3 coding DNA: TGTGCCGCCAGGGCTCTGGACAGGGACACTGAAGCTTTCTTT.

The rearrangement joins TRBV6-2 or TRBV6-3 to TRBJ2-7; the match to TRBD1 covers 9 bases. V lost 2 bases and J lost 4; bases outside the gene matches: 3. Germline CDR1 is MNHEY and CDR2 is SVGEGT. The CDR3 spans 14 residues. DNA for the CDR3: TGTGCCAGCAGTTACGGGGGACAGGGATACGAGCAGTACTTC. Translation: CASSYGGQGYEQYF.